The 5 T cell receptor beta chains below were found in one sample sequenced in a study of graft-versus-host responses after intestinal transplantation. TCRdb's copy holds only in-frame clones and misses some; the assay was immunoSEQ multiplex PCR. The sample includes around 78,000 clones, 80% to 90% of them seen just once. These receptors' targets are unknown. This sample comprised unstimulated CD8+ T cells sorted from spleen or lymph node cells, obtained before transplant. The receptor set was obtained from a human donor who was the organ donor for an intestinal transplant.

The J gene is TRBJ1-1, the V gene TRBV7-6, with D possibly being TRBD1 (5 bases). CDR1 is SGHVS and CDR2 is FNYEAQ in the germline V gene. Trimming removed 2 bases from V and 0 bases from J, with 10 bases in between. This CDR3 has 15 amino acids. In DNA, the CDR3 is TGTGCCAGCAGCTTATTCGGGACGGTGAACACTGAAGCTTTCTTT. The encoded protein is CASSLFGTVNTEAFF.

The gene calls are TRBV7-9 and TRBJ1-2, with D uncertain. Trimming took 0 bases from V and 8 from J, leaving 10 bases between them. The CDR3 is 13 amino acids. Germline-derived CDR1 and CDR2 are SEHNR and FQNEAQ (reference sequence). CDR3 amino acids: CASSLASGSGYTF. The DNA of the CDR3 is TGTGCCAGCAGCTTAGCGTCGGGGAGCGGCTACACCTTC.

The chain uses TRBV19 and TRBJ1-2; 7 positions match TRBD1. From germline, CDR1 is LNHDA and CDR2 SQIVND (reference sequence). V lost 4 bases and J lost 4; bases outside the gene matches: 15. This CDR3 comprises 17 residues. CDR3 residues: CASSTQTPTGISYGYTF. The CDR3 DNA sequence: TGTGCCAGTAGTACCCAAACCCCGACAGGGATCAGCTATGGCTACACCTTC.

The rearrangement uses TRBV21-1 and TRBJ2-1; the table's D gene call, TRBD1, was not cross checked with the DNA. TRBV21-1 has pseudogene status. This CDR3 has 16 residues. CDR3 in DNA: TGTGCCAGCAGCGGTGTACAGGGGGACGAGAACAATGAGCAGTTCTTC. Its translation: CASSGVQGDENNEQFF.

J is TRBJ1-2 and V is TRBV9; 8 bases are shared with TRBD1. V dropped 3 bases and J dropped 2; count of bases not matched to a gene: 3. This CDR3 region has 14 residues. The germline V gene encodes CDR1 SGDLS and CDR2 YYNGEE. The CDR3 loop reads CASSGTGSNYGYTF. CDR3 DNA sequence: TGTGCCAGCAGCGGGACAGGGAGCAACTATGGCTACACCTTC.